This TCR beta chain came from a study of CD8 T cells in ankylosing spondylitis. Study results and limitations: It appeared that ankylosing spondylitis blood was characterized by a TCR beta motif of under ten highly homologous variants.

One entry per CDR3 protein, called by TCRdb with MiXCR from the 5' RACE reads. The table lists some 840,000 distinct CDR3 sequences, 10% to 15% of them singletons. This clonotype was seen many times. What it recognizes is unknown. The germline CDR1 and CDR2 sequences are SGDLS and YYNGEE. This CDR3 contains 14 residues. Trimming shortened V by 2 bases and J by 2 bases, and 7 bases separated the two germline ends. This chain joins TRBV9 and TRBJ2-2; no firm D call. The clonotype comes from a male donor with ankylosing spondylitis. The sample comprised blood, either unsorted or a sorted T cell fraction (not recorded which). The CDR3 region has the DNA TGTGCCAGCAGCGTTCAGCCAAACACCGGGGAGCTGTTTTTT. This gives the protein CASSVQPNTGELFF.